A single sample is the source of the 21 T cell receptor beta chains below, sequenced in a study of radiotherapy plus CTLA-4 blockade in lung cancer. Assay used: immunoSEQ multiplex PCR; TCRdb lists only in-frame clones, some missing. This sample has tens of thousands of clones, with about three quarters found just once. Sequences were derived from peripheral blood, sampled from a patient treated with radiotherapy plus ipilimumab. These receptors all stem from a human donor with non-small cell lung cancer who had a partial response to radiotherapy plus ipilimumab.

This clone showed up just a few times. The V gene is TRBV27, the J gene TRBJ2-2; TRBD1 aligns across 8 bases. Germline loops: CDR1 MNHEY, CDR2 SMNVEV (reference sequence). V was clipped by 2 bases and J by 7 bases; unmatched bases: 3. The CDR3 is 14 residues long. CDR3: CASSLQGAGGELFF. The CDR3 nucleotides are TGTGCCAGCAGTTTACAGGGGGCGGGCGGGGAGCTGTTTTTT.

The gene calls are TRBV7-9 and TRBJ2-5; 7 nucleotides align to TRBD1. CDR1 and CDR2 (germline): SEHNR, FQNEAQ (reference sequence). With 5 bases clipped from V and 5 bases from J, the junction kept 8 bases outside the gene matches. The CDR3 extends over 14 amino acids. CDR3 sequence reads: CASSPGTAGETQYF. For the CDR3, the DNA is TGTGCCAGCAGCCCCGGGACAGCCGGGGAGACCCAGTACTTC.

The chain employs TRBV5-1 and TRBJ2-1; TRBD2 aligns across 11 bases. This CDR3 contains 17 residues. Germline V gives CDR1 SGHRS, CDR2 YFSETQ. V was pared by 7 bases and J by 4 bases, with 13 bases of the junction left unmatched. The CDR3 here is CASSPTPLAGGYNEQFF. CDR3 nucleotides: TGCGCCAGCTCTCCCACACCGTTAGCGGGGGGGTACAATGAGCAGTTCTTC. Based on the CDR3 plus reference TRBV5-1 and TRBJ2-1, the full variable domain is KAGVTQTPRYLIKTRGQQVTLSCSPISGHRSVSWYQQTPGQGLQFLFEYFSETQRNKGNFPGRFSGRQFSNSRSEMNVSTLELGDSALYLCASSPTPLAGGYNEQFFGPGTRLTVL.

The sample holds a few counts of this clone. Other DNA sequences of this sample code for an identical CDR3. This chain connects TRBV14 to TRBJ2-2; a weak D match, TRBD1 (5 bases). CDR3 length: 19 residues. The germline V and J ends were trimmed by 4 bases and 0 bases, with 21 bases remaining between them. The V gene's germline CDR1 is SGHDN and CDR2 FVKESK. The CDR3 loop is CASSPATVGPRSNTGELFF. CDR3 DNA: TGTGCCAGCAGCCCGGCGACAGTGGGGCCACGGTCGAACACCGGGGAGCTGTTTTTT.

The V and J genes are TRBV2 and TRBJ1-1, with 11 bases matching TRBD1. V gave up 9 bases and J gave up 2 bases; unmatched junction bases: 5. There are 14 residues in the CDR3. Per germline, CDR1 SNHLY and CDR2 FYNNEI. CDR3 DNA: TGTGCCAGGCCGGACAGGGGGCCAAACACTGAAGCTTTCTTT. This codes for CARPDRGPNTEAFF.

The CDR3 DNA follows: TGTGCCAGCAGTGGTGTCGGGACAGGTTGGGATGGAGATACGCAGTATTTT. Residues: CASSGVGTGWDGDTQYF. The chain is built from TRBV9 and TRBJ2-3; 8 nucleotides agree with TRBD1. Germline CDR1 SGDLS, CDR2 YYNGEE. The CDR3 runs 17 residues. The trim removed 5 bases at V and 5 bases at J, leaving 16 bases unmatched.

The V call is TRBV9, the J call TRBJ2-3; 7 nucleotides agree with TRBD1. The CDR3 runs to 15 residues. Germline loops: CDR1 SGDLS, CDR2 YYNGEE. V dropped 0 bases and J dropped 1; count of bases not matched to a gene: 2. The CDR3: CASSVDQGGTDTQYF. Written as DNA, the CDR3 is TGTGCCAGCAGCGTAGATCAGGGGGGCACAGATACGCAGTATTTT.

The rearrangement joins TRBV9 to TRBJ1-5; perhaps TRBD1 as D (5 bases). Trimming took off 2 bases at V and 3 bases at J, with 12 bases between the two ends. CDR1 is SGDLS and CDR2 is YYNGEE in the germline V gene. The CDR3 has 15 amino acids. CDR3 nucleotide sequence: TGTGCCAGCAGCGTCGACAGCTACTCCAATCAGCCCCAGCATTTT. Amino acids: CASSVDSYSNQPQHF.

This clone was seen a single time. In DNA, the CDR3 is TGTGCCAGCAGCGGGGACTTGTTCTATGGCTACACCTTC. The encoded protein is CASSGDLFYGYTF. This sequence joins TRBV14 and TRBJ1-2, with TRBD1 as a possible D gene (5 bases). The V and J ends lost 5 bases and 4 bases respectively, with 11 bases between them. This CDR3 region has 13 residues. Germline CDR1 is SGHDN and CDR2 is FVKESK.

The chain links TRBV6-5 to TRBJ1-1; D gene uncertain. V was cut by 4 bases and J by 5 bases, with 8 bases left in between. This CDR3 contains 12 residues. In germline, CDR1 is MNHEY, CDR2 SVGAGI. The CDR3 bases are TGTGCCAGCAGTTCGCCCGGGACTGAAGCTTTCTTT. It translates to CASSSPGTEAFF.

This clone was detected only a few times. The V gene is TRBV7-9, the J gene TRBJ2-3, with 11 bases that match TRBD2. J was trimmed by 2 bases and V by 6 bases; bases with no gene match: 4. The CDR3 loop spans 15 amino acids. Germline CDR1 and CDR2: SEHNR and FQNEAQ (reference sequence). The chain's CDR3 is CASRASGGNTDTQYF. CDR3 sequence (DNA): TGTGCCAGCAGGGCTAGCGGGGGGAACACAGATACGCAGTATTTT.

The table lists this clone with a few counts. The V and J genes are TRBV30 and TRBJ2-1; D not resolved. V lost 1 base to trimming and J lost 8 bases, with 6 bases between them. The V gene's germline CDR1 is GTSNPN and CDR2 SVGIG (reference sequence). This CDR3 contains 11 residues. CDR3 nucleotide sequence: TGTGCCTGGAGTGCCCTAGATGAGCAGTTCTTC. It yields the protein CAWSALDEQFF. Full variable domain (rest looked up from reference TRBV30 and TRBJ2-1): SQTIHQWPATLVQPVGSPLSLECTVEGTSNPNLYWYRQAAGRGLQLLFYSVGIGQISSEVPQNLSASRPQDRQFILSSKKLLLSDSGFYLCAWSALDEQFFGPGTRLTVL.

The sample holds a few counts of this clone. CDR3 amino acids: CASSPPSSGVRTDTQYF. CDR3 sequence (DNA): TGTGCCAGCTCACCACCGTCAAGCGGGGTAAGGACAGATACGCAGTATTTT. The chain uses TRBV18 and TRBJ2-3, with 7 nucleotides matching TRBD2. Germline lookup yields CDR1 KGHSH and CDR2 LQKENI. V was pared by 0 bases and J by 3 bases, with 9 bases of the junction left unmatched. The CDR3 covers 17 residues.

This chain connects TRBV7-2 to TRBJ2-5; 8 positions agree with TRBD2. V trimming: 5 bases; J trimming: 2 bases; junction bases outside the gene matches: 4. Germline V gene sequence: CDR1 SGHTA, CDR2 FQGNSA. The CDR3 runs 14 residues. The CDR3 loop is CASSLRGAQETQYF. Here the CDR3 DNA reads TGTGCCAGCAGCCTGCGGGGGGCTCAAGAGACCCAGTACTTC.

The rearrangement uses TRBV11-3 and TRBJ2-5, with 7 bases that match TRBD2. The germline CDR1 and CDR2 sequences are SGHNT and YENEEA. The CDR3 length is 14 residues. J gave up 5 bases and V 1 base, and 4 bases lay outside the gene matches. CDR3 sequence (DNA): TGTGCCAGCAGCTTAGGTGGGGGGGATGAGACCCAGTACTTC. Amino acids: CASSLGGGDETQYF.

This chain uses TRBV19 with TRBJ1-1; D gene uncertain. This CDR3 region has 18 residues. V was pared by 2 bases and J by 7 bases, with 26 bases between. Germline CDR1 and CDR2: LNHDA and SQIVND (reference sequence). In DNA form, the CDR3 reads TGTGCCAGTAGTATATTATCCCCCCTCAGACAAGCCCCGAATGAAGCTTTCTTT. It codes for CASSILSPLRQAPNEAFF.

This clone was detected only a few times. V and J are TRBV5-8 and TRBJ2-1; D possibly corresponds to TRBD2 (5 bases). The V gene lost 2 bases and the J gene lost 5 bases, with 11 bases spanning the gap. The CDR3 extends over 14 amino acids. Germline CDR1 and CDR2: SGHTS and YDEGEE. The CDR3 DNA sequence: TGTGCCAGCAGCTTCAACACAGCGGACAATGAGCAGTTCTTC. This sequence encodes CASSFNTADNEQFF.

This clone was seen only a few times. The genes are TRBV9 and TRBJ2-7; 10 nucleotides line up with TRBD1. Germline V gene sequence: CDR1 SGDLS, CDR2 YYNGEE. Trimming cost V 3 bases and J 1 base; bases outside gene matches: 4. CDR3 length: 15 amino acids. The CDR3 sequence is CASSADRGTSYEQYF. The CDR3 DNA is TGTGCCAGCAGCGCGGACAGGGGGACTTCCTACGAGCAGTACTTC.

This clone came up once. The chain is built from TRBV6-5 and TRBJ2-7; 9 bases are shared with TRBD1. The length of the CDR3 is 13 residues. Per the germline V gene, CDR1 is MNHEY and CDR2 is SVGAGI. The J segment lost 6 bases and the V segment lost 8 bases, leaving 8 bases of the junction unmatched. In DNA form, the CDR3 reads TGTGCCAGCGGTCAAACGACAGGGGGCGAGCAGTACTTC. Translation: CASGQTTGGEQYF.

The chain recombines TRBV18 with TRBJ2-2; unclear D gene. Trimming left V 6 bases short and J 0 bases short, with 11 bases between. The CDR3 runs 15 residues. The germline V gene encodes CDR1 KGHSH and CDR2 LQKENI. CDR3 sequence reads: CASSVDMANTGELFF. The CDR3 bases are TGTGCCAGCTCGGTCGACATGGCGAACACCGGGGAGCTGTTTTTT.

The V gene is TRBV6-5, the J gene TRBJ1-2; D gene unclear. The germline CDR1 and CDR2 sequences are MNHEY and SVGAGI. V was cut by 0 bases and J by 7 bases, with 15 bases left in between. This CDR3 comprises 15 residues. The CDR3 bases are TGTGCCAGCAGTTACTCGGAGGGTATAATGGTTGGCTACACCTTC. It translates to CASSYSEGIMVGYTF.